The next 16 T cell receptor beta chains were all read from a single sample in a study of cytomegalovirus exposure and HLA in healthy donors. PCR amplification relied on 60 Vbeta primers (plus 13 Jbeta primers). Data came from immunoSEQ multiplex PCR; TCRdb stores just in-frame clones and leaves some out. The table shows around 120,000 clones, with under 85% occurring only once. Sequenced material: PBMCs. The origin of the receptors is a boy aged 5-17 years in good health and CMV-seronegative.

J is TRBJ2-1 and V is TRBV21-1; the listed D gene, TRBD1, was not tested against the DNA. TRBV21-1 corresponds to a pseudogene. The CDR3 loop spans 19 amino acids. The CDR3 is CASRRGQGATGSAYNEQFF. The CDR3 region has the DNA TGTGCCAGCAGACGTGGACAGGGGGCGACTGGCAGCGCCTACAATGAGCAGTTCTTC.

The chain has TRBV25-1 and TRBJ1-2; 10 nucleotides align to TRBD1. The CDR3 is 13 residues long. Germline trimming cut 4 bases from V and 6 bases from J; bases unmatched to any gene: 2. The V gene's germline CDR1 is MGHDK and CDR2 SYGVNS. CDR3 region: CASSVGTGDGYTF. Here the CDR3 DNA reads TGTGCCAGCAGTGTCGGGACAGGGGATGGCTACACCTTC.

This chain joins TRBV7-2 and TRBJ2-7; 16 bases align to TRBD2. There are 17 residues in the CDR3. The trim removed 0 bases at V and 4 bases at J, leaving 3 bases unmatched. Per the germline V gene, CDR1 is SGHTA and CDR2 is FQGNSA. The CDR3 spells CASSLAGTSGRAYEQYF. Written as DNA, the CDR3 is TGTGCCAGCAGCTTAGCGGGGACTAGCGGGAGGGCATACGAGCAGTACTTC.

V is TRBV5-1 and J is TRBJ2-5; D perhaps matches TRBD2 (5 bases). This CDR3 region has 14 residues. Germline-derived CDR1 and CDR2 are SGHRS and YFSETQ. V shed 0 bases and J shed 5 bases, with 11 bases lying between them. CDR3 nucleotides: TGCGCCAGCAGCTTGGCGGGGTCGGAGGAGACCCAGTACTTC. Amino acids: CASSLAGSEETQYF.

The chain couples TRBV18 to TRBJ1-1, with D possibly being TRBD1 (6 bases). The ends were cut back, 1 base at V and 2 bases at J, with 11 bases in the middle. CDR3 length equals 15 residues. Germline V CDR1 and CDR2: KGHSH, LQKENI. CDR3 in amino acids: CASSPLLTGNTEAFF. The CDR3 DNA is TGTGCCAGCTCACCACTATTGACAGGAAACACTGAAGCTTTCTTT.

The gene calls are TRBV19 and TRBJ1-4, with a tentative D call TRBD1 (5 bases). Germline V gene lookup returns CDR1 LNHDA and CDR2 SQIVND (reference sequence). Trimming left V 2 bases short and J 7 bases short, with 14 bases between. This CDR3 spans 15 amino acids. The CDR3 DNA follows: TGTGCCAGTAGTATAAGTTGGGACTTTCGTGAAAAACTGTTTTTT. Translating gives CASSISWDFREKLFF.

The rearrangement joins TRBV19 to TRBJ1-1; D is uncertain. Germline V gene lookup returns CDR1 LNHDA and CDR2 SQIVND (reference sequence). The CDR3 extends over 10 amino acids. The germline V and J ends were trimmed by 10 bases and 8 bases, with 11 bases remaining between them. CDR3 bases: TGTGCCACCCGGGAAGGGGAAGCTTTCTTT. Translation gives CATREGEAFF.

V is TRBV29-1 and J is TRBJ1-1; weak D call: TRBD1 (5 bases). Germline CDR1 and CDR2: SQVTM and ANQGSEA. V lost 4 bases and J 5 bases, leaving 14 bases between the germline ends. This CDR3 spans 13 amino acids. CDR3 amino acids: CSVGEGAGTEAFF. The DNA for the CDR3 is TGCAGCGTTGGGGAAGGGGCAGGTACTGAAGCTTTCTTT.

The V gene is TRBV5-6, the J gene TRBJ2-3; perhaps TRBD2 as D (6 bases). The CDR3 spans 15 residues. Trimming shortened V by 2 bases and J by 3 bases, and 13 bases separated the two germline ends. Germline-derived CDR1 and CDR2 are SGHDT and YYEEEE. The CDR3 DNA sequence: TGTGCCAGCAGCTTTATCGGGGGTGGGACAGATACGCAGTATTTT. Its translation is CASSFIGGGTDTQYF.

There are a few counts of this clone. V is TRBV5-1 and J is TRBJ2-3; D is undetermined. With 0 bases removed from V and 8 bases from J, the gap between germline ends came to 7 bases. Germline V gene sequence: CDR1 SGHRS, CDR2 YFSETQ. The CDR3 has 12 amino acids. CDR3 amino acids: CASSLARGTQYF. In nucleotides, the CDR3 is TGCGCCAGCAGCTTGGCCAGAGGTACGCAGTATTTT.

This clone was seen a handful of times. This sequence joins TRBV5-1 and TRBJ2-7; 8 nucleotides line up with TRBD2. J gave up 3 bases and V 3 bases, and 5 bases lay outside the gene matches. The CDR3 loop spans 14 amino acids. Germline V lookup: CDR1 SGHRS, CDR2 YFSETQ. CDR3 DNA sequence: TGCGCCAGCAGCTATCGAGCGGGAGACTACGAGCAGTACTTC. The encoded protein is CASSYRAGDYEQYF.

Here the CDR3 DNA reads TGCGCCAGCAGCCCGGACAGGGATGTGTTCTATGGCTACACCTTC. Amino acids: CASSPDRDVFYGYTF. The chain couples TRBV4-3 to TRBJ1-2; the match to TRBD1 covers 8 bases. V was pared by 4 bases and J by 4 bases, with 8 bases of the junction left unmatched. There are 15 residues in the CDR3. Germline assignment: CDR1 LGHNA and CDR2 YSLEER.

This rearrangement joins TRBV25-1 to TRBJ1-1, with D possibly TRBD1 on 6 matching bases. CDR1 MGHDK and CDR2 SYGVNS come from the germline V gene. V was shortened by 3 bases and J by 5 bases, with 13 bases between the two germline ends. This CDR3 is 14 amino acids long. The CDR3 region is CASSETVRGTEAFF. CDR3 DNA sequence: TGTGCCAGCAGTGAGACGGTCAGGGGTACTGAAGCTTTCTTT.

CDR3 DNA: TGTGCCAGCAGTTCGGTTGGTGCGCAGTATTTT. Its protein is CASSSVGAQYF. The genes are TRBV6-5 and TRBJ2-3; D is unclear. The CDR3 runs 11 residues. Trimming pared 4 bases from V and 10 bases from J, leaving 9 bases between. The germline CDR1 and CDR2 sequences are MNHEY and SVGAGI.

The V gene is TRBV4-1, the J gene TRBJ2-5, with D maybe TRBD2 (6 bases). The end of the DNA is better explained by TRBJ2-7, so the J call may be wrong. Germline V CDR1 and CDR2: MGHRA, YSYEKL. This CDR3 is 14 amino acids long. The CDR3 loop reads CASSQAGLNYEQYF. For the CDR3, the DNA is TGCGCCAGCAGCCAAGCGGGACTCAACTACGAGCAGTACTTC.

The chain's CDR3 is CASSYRDRDGYTF. The CDR3 DNA is TGTGCCAGCAGTTACCGGGACAGGGATGGCTACACCTTC. This rearrangement joins TRBV6-5 to TRBJ1-2; 9 bases map to TRBD1. From germline, CDR1 is MNHEY and CDR2 SVGAGI. The CDR3 extends over 13 amino acids. V lost 2 bases and J lost 6; bases outside the gene matches: 1.